The rows below give T cell receptor beta chains drawn from one sample of a study of Graves' ophthalmopathy and Graves' hyperthyroidism. TCRdb reprocessed the multiplex PCR reads with MiXCR, giving one entry per CDR3 protein. The sample lists some 350,000 distinct CDR3 sequences, about 18% seen once, with 2% to 3% in the top ten. The specimen sequenced was peripheral blood. Receptor source: an adult woman with stable Graves' hyperthyroidism. CDR3s include the opening cysteine and the closing phenylalanine or tryptophan. The D gene is left open where the match is weak. Expanded clones get a size class; other rows say once, few or many, or leave the size out.

V	size	J	D	DNA	CDR3
TRBV28	many	TRBJ1-1	-	TGTGCCAGCAGGGCCCTGGGGGGGGGTAACACTGAAGCTTTCTTT	CASRALGGGNTEAFF
TRBV6-1	many	TRBJ1-1	TRBD1	TGTGCCAGCAGTGCTGAGCAGGGGGAAAAAGCTTTCTTT	CASSAEQGEKAFF
TRBV6-4	many	TRBJ2-6	-	TGTGCCAGCAGTGACGACTCTGGGGCCAACGTCCTGACTTTC	CASSDDSGANVLTF
TRBV11-2	-	TRBJ2-5	-	TGTGCCAGCAGCCAAGTTGTTGTCGAGACCCAGTACTTC	CASSQVVVETQYF
TRBV7-8	many	TRBJ2-7	TRBD2	TGTGCCAGCAGCTTAGCCCGGACTAGCGGGAACTACGAGCAGTACTTC	CASSLARTSGNYEQYF
TRBV11-2	-	TRBJ2-2	-	TGTGCCAGCAGCGTGCCAGGCCGTCTTACCGGGGAGCTGTGTTTT	CASSVPGRLTGELCF
TRBV20-1	many	TRBJ2-7	-	TGCACCGCAGGGGCCACTTACTACGAGCAGTACTTC	CTAGATYYEQYF
TRBV7-8	many	TRBJ2-5	-	TGTGCCAGCAGCCAGGGGAGATGGGGTCGGGAGACCCAGTACTTC	CASSQGRWGRETQYF
TRBV12-3/TRBV12-4	many	TRBJ2-5	-	TGTGCCAGCACTAGGGGAGGACGCCCCAGACCAGAGACCCAGTACTTC	CASTRGGRPRPETQYF
TRBV12-3/TRBV12-4	many	TRBJ2-7	-	TGTGCCAGCAGCCATCCCCTCAGGCTGGGGGAGCAGTACTTC	CASSHPLRLGEQYF
TRBV2	many	TRBJ2-2	TRBD2	TGTGCCAGCAGTGGGCGCCTAGCGGGTGGGGCAACGGGCACCGGGGAGCTGTTTTTT	CASSGRLAGGATGTGELFF
TRBV12-3/TRBV12-4	many	TRBJ2-7	TRBD1	TGTGCCAGCAGACAAACGGGACAGAGTTACGAGCAGTACTTC	CASRQTGQSYEQYF
TRBV28	many	TRBJ2-5	-	TGTGCCAGCAGGGGGACCCGTCGGACCCAGTACTTC	CASRGTRRTQYF
TRBV7-2	many	TRBJ2-7	-	TGTGCCAGCAGTTTATTCCCGGGAGAAGGTGAGCAGTACTTC	CASSLFPGEGEQYF
TRBV20-1	many	TRBJ1-1	-	TGCAGTGCCCTTCCCGGACAGAACACTGAAGCTTTCTTT	CSALPGQNTEAFF